This TCR beta chain was profiled in a study of blood T cell repertoires in COVID-19. Study background: Italy, Spain and the United States were the sources of the convalescent and acute COVID-19 samples. PBMCs, B-cell-depleted T cells, or T cells provided the cDNA or gDNA that made up the material.

Original processing methods: Amplified reference gene primers provided the basis for estimating nucleated cell counts. Measured with immunoSEQ multiplex PCR; TCRdb has only the in-frame clones, and not every one. D and trimming come from the DNA, and the V and J calls and clone size come from that table. Of some 150,000 clones in the sample, approximately 80% were seen once. The germline V gene encodes CDR1 SGHRS and CDR2 YFSETQ. Trimming stripped 0 bases from V and 0 bases from J, with 10 bases between. This CDR3 has 16 residues. The sequence came from a woman aged 50 to 60 with acute or convalescent COVID-19. This chain joins TRBV5-1 and TRBJ1-3; D gene unclear. The sample was peripheral blood. CDR3 sequence: CASSLGQALSGNTIYF. As DNA, the CDR3 is TGCGCCAGCAGCTTGGGACAAGCCCTCTCTGGAAACACCATATATTTT.